Listed below are T cell receptor beta chains from one sample, sequenced in a study. MiXCR, run by TCRdb on the 5' RACE reads, gives a single entry per CDR3 protein. This sample has about 23,000 distinct CDR3 sequences, with around 30% found just once. Sequencing used tumor-infiltrating naive CD4+ T cells sorted from the breast tumor. All receptors come from a female donor with breast cancer. The CDR3 runs from the conserved cysteine through the conserved F or W. The D gene is left open where the match is weak. Clone sizes are given selectively: once, few, many, or a class where the clone is expanded.

j_gene,abundance,v_gene,d_gene,CDR3aa,CDR3nt
TRBJ2-7,-,TRBV28,TRBD2,CASSSPLAVSYEQYF,TGTGCCAGCAGTTCCCCACTAGCGGTATCCTACGAGCAGTACTTC
TRBJ2-1,medium-sized,TRBV7-3,TRBD1,CASSADRVNEQFF,TGTGCCAGCAGCGCGGACAGGGTCAATGAGCAGTTCTTC
TRBJ2-1,-,TRBV24-1,-,CATSDGQPPYNEQFF,TGTGCCACCAGTGACGGACAGCCTCCCTACAATGAGCAGTTCTTC
TRBJ1-1,many,TRBV7-9,-,CASSSRDGMNTEAFF,TGTGCCAGCAGCTCCCGGGACGGGATGAACACTGAAGCTTTCTTT
TRBJ2-3,-,TRBV24-1,-,CATRLTSTDTRYF,TGTGCCACCCGTCTGACCTCCACAGATACGCGGTATTTT
TRBJ2-7,-,TRBV30,-,CAITGNYEPYF,TGTGCCATTACCGGGAACTACGAGCCGTACTTC
TRBJ2-1,-,TRBV6-5,-,CASSYSDGAESYNEQSF,TGTGCCAGCAGTTACTCGGACGGAGCGGAGTCCTACAATGAGCAGTCCTTC
TRBJ1-5,many,TRBV6-5,-,CASSYSALQPQHF,TGTGCCAGCAGTTACTCGGCTCTCCAGCCCCAGCATTTT
TRBJ2-1,-,TRBV6-1,TRBD2,CASSYSGTSAWNEQFF,TGTGCCAGCAGTTACTCCGGGACTAGCGCCTGGAATGAGCAGTTCTTC
TRBJ1-2,many,TRBV7-9,TRBD1,CASSRRTGEVYGYTF,TGTGCCAGCAGCAGAAGGACAGGGGAGGTCTATGGCTACACCTTC
TRBJ2-1,-,TRBV20-1,TRBD2,CSARKPGLGYNEQFF,TGCAGTGCTAGGAAGCCGGGACTAGGATACAATGAGCAGTTCTTC
TRBJ2-3,-,TRBV3-1,-,CASTRKSISTDTQYF,TGTGCCAGCACCCGAAAGTCGATTAGCACAGATACGCAGTATTTT
TRBJ2-1,-,TRBV20-1,TRBD2,CSANFPTSGRCEQFF,TGCAGTGCCAACTTCCCGACTAGCGGGAGATGTGAGCAGTTCTTC
TRBJ2-7,many,TRBV6-1,-,CASPKGYEQYF,TGTGCCAGCCCGAAGGGGTACGAGCAGTACTTC
TRBJ2-7,many,TRBV7-6,TRBD1,CASSLSPGQKTYEQYF,TGTGCCAGCAGCTTAAGTCCGGGACAGAAGACCTACGAGCAGTACTTC
TRBJ2-1,few,TRBV24-1,TRBD2,CATRSSGSTNEQFF,TGTGCCACCCGATCTAGCGGGAGCACCAATGAGCAGTTCTTC